The clone carrying this T cell receptor (beta chain) has only a few counts. Its target is unknown. TCRdb recomputed calls from the RT-PCR reads with MiXCR, one row per CDR3 protein. Among 650,000 to 800,000 distinct CDR3 sequences listed, roughly 18% were seen once. The data were taken from a study of response to subunit inactivated influenza vaccine. Notes on the study in general: It was the authors' suggestion that each seasonal influenza vaccination recruits few new T cells.

The CDR3 covers 15 residues. Germline V gene lookup returns CDR1 SGHAT and CDR2 FQNNGV. V gave up 1 base and J gave up 5 bases; unmatched junction bases: 4. The source of this sequence is a man aged 45-65 years who received an inactivated influenza vaccine. The sequencing used PBMCs from blood, collected approximately 5 days after vaccination. The chain uses TRBV11-2 and TRBJ2-3, with 9 bases identical to TRBD1. The CDR3 sequence: CASSLVGQGRDTQYF. CDR3 sequence (DNA): TGTGCCAGCAGCTTAGTGGGACAGGGAAGAGATACGCAGTATTTT.